Below, 32 T cell receptor beta chains from the same sample are listed, as sequenced in a study of control samples from healthy donors and cancer patients. Assay used: immunoSEQ multiplex PCR; TCRdb lists only in-frame clones, some missing. The table has roughly 76,000 clones, approximately 94% seen once. The specimen was blood. These receptors were taken from a woman aged 18-29 years in good health.

The V call is TRBV7-8, the J call TRBJ1-1; 8 positions agree with TRBD1. Germline V CDR1 and CDR2: SGHVS, FQNEAQ. This CDR3 spans 15 amino acids. V shed 3 bases, J shed 1 base, and the junction held 4 bases outside the gene matches. The CDR3 nucleotides read TGTGCCAGCAGCTTTCGGACAGGGTGGAACACTGAAGCTTTCTTT. This gives the protein CASSFRTGWNTEAFF.

The chain is built from TRBV2 and TRBJ1-5; D gene ambiguous. Trimming removed 6 bases at V and 5 bases at J, with 20 bases between. The length of the CDR3 is 16 residues. CDR1 is SNHLY, CDR2 FYNNEI, per germline. CDR3 DNA sequence: TGTGCCAGCAGGGGTCAGACTTTTATGAGGGATCAGCCCCAGCATTTT. Amino acids: CASRGQTFMRDQPQHF.

The V and J genes are TRBV4-1 and TRBJ1-6; perhaps TRBD1 as D (5 bases). The V end lost 3 bases, the J end lost 6 bases, and 12 bases lay between the germline ends. Germline-derived CDR1 and CDR2 are MGHRA and YSYEKL. This CDR3 is 15 amino acids long. The CDR3 spells CASSHGTGTNSPLHF. DNA for the CDR3: TGCGCCAGCAGCCATGGGACGGGGACTAATTCACCCCTCCACTTT.

A single count supports this clone. Different DNA sequences within this sample yield the same CDR3. The chain employs TRBV20-1 and TRBJ1-3; D ambiguous. This CDR3 contains 11 residues. Trimming cost V 6 bases and J 1 base, with 4 bases left between them. Germline CDR1 and CDR2: DFQATT and SNEGSKA (reference sequence). The DNA of the CDR3 is TGCAGTGCCCGGTCTGGAAACACCATATATTTT. Translating gives CSARSGNTIYF.

The V call is TRBV9, the J call TRBJ1-1, with D perhaps matching TRBD1 (5 bases). V lost 0 bases and J 13 bases, leaving 22 bases between the germline ends. The length of the CDR3 is 15 residues. From germline, CDR1 is SGDLS and CDR2 YYNGEE. CDR3 in amino acids: CASSVENGGTARVFF. CDR3 DNA sequence: TGTGCCAGCAGCGTAGAAAACGGAGGGACCGCCAGGGTTTTCTTT.

This rearrangement joins TRBV11-3 to TRBJ2-3; TRBD1 matches 8 bases. The trim removed 2 bases at V and 0 bases at J, leaving 4 bases unmatched. Germline-derived CDR1 and CDR2 are SGHNT and YENEEA. The CDR3 has 16 amino acids. The CDR3 coding sequence is TGTGCCAGCAGCTTAAGGGGACAGGAGAGCACAGATACGCAGTATTTT. Translated: CASSLRGQESTDTQYF.

J is TRBJ1-2 and V is TRBV29-1; D might be TRBD1 (6 bases). V was trimmed by 4 bases and J by 1 base, leaving 16 bases between them. The CDR3 length is 15 residues. The V gene's germline CDR1 is SQVTM and CDR2 ANQGSEA. CDR3: CSVVWQGRDNYGYTF. CDR3 nucleotides: TGCAGCGTTGTTTGGCAGGGGAGGGATAACTATGGCTACACCTTC.

This clone was found once. J is TRBJ1-1 and V is TRBV19; D not resolved. CDR3 size: 16 residues. CDR1 is LNHDA and CDR2 is SQIVND in the germline V gene (reference sequence). Between the trimmed V and J ends, which lost 6 bases and 6 bases, there was a span of 23 bases. In DNA form, the CDR3 reads TGTGCCAGTAGGAAAAAGGGTCGTGGGTCGGATCCTGAAGCTTTCTTT. Its protein product is CASRKKGRGSDPEAFF.

The rearrangement joins TRBV2 to TRBJ2-2; D possibly matches TRBD1 or TRBD2 (6 bases each). Trimming stripped 8 bases from V and 0 bases from J, with 10 bases between. There are 14 residues in the CDR3. CDR1 is SNHLY, CDR2 FYNNEI, per germline. In nucleotides, the CDR3 is TGTGCCAGCCGCGGGACATCGAACACCGGGGAGCTGTTTTTT. Translation gives CASRGTSNTGELFF.

J is TRBJ1-3 and V is TRBV10-3; D is uncertain. The V end lost 10 bases, the J end lost 1 base, and 8 bases lay between the germline ends. Germline-derived CDR1 and CDR2 are ENHRY and SYGVKD. This CDR3 comprises 12 residues. The CDR3: CATESSGNTIYF. CDR3 nucleotide sequence: TGTGCCACCGAATCGTCTGGAAACACCATATATTTT.

This CDR3 reads CATSGDITTQNTIYF. In nucleotides, the CDR3 is TGTGCCACCAGCGGGGACATAACCACTCAAAACACCATATATTTT. J is TRBJ1-3 and V is TRBV15; D possibly corresponds to TRBD1 (6 bases). The V and J ends lost 5 bases and 6 bases respectively, with 17 bases between them. The CDR3 covers 15 residues. The germline CDR1 and CDR2 sequences are LNHNV and YYDKDF (reference sequence).

The V gene is TRBV27, the J gene TRBJ1-1; tentative D call: TRBD1 (5 bases). V was pared by 4 bases and J by 1 base, with 7 bases between. CDR3 length: 13 amino acids. CDR1 and CDR2 from the germline V gene are MNHEY and SMNVEV (reference sequence). The CDR3 DNA reads TGTGCCAGCAGTTCCAGGGAGAACACTGAAGCTTTCTTT. Its translation: CASSSRENTEAFF.

This chain uses TRBV27 with TRBJ2-1; 7 nucleotides align to TRBD1. The germline V gene encodes CDR1 MNHEY and CDR2 SMNVEV (reference sequence). J was trimmed by 7 bases and V by 5 bases; bases with no gene match: 8. The CDR3 runs 14 residues. CDR3 in amino acids: CASSAHRGGNEQFF. The CDR3, as DNA: TGTGCCAGCAGTGCCCACAGGGGTGGGAATGAGCAGTTCTTC.

V is TRBV4-1 and J is TRBJ1-2; no clear D gene. V dropped 0 bases and J dropped 1 base, with 6 bases sitting between them. This CDR3 is 14 amino acids long. From germline, CDR1 is MGHRA and CDR2 YSYEKL. CDR3 loop: CASSQDSVNYGYTF. The CDR3 DNA follows: TGCGCCAGCAGCCAAGACAGCGTTAACTATGGCTACACCTTC.

The DNA for the CDR3 is TGTGCCAGCAGTTTATTAGGGACAGGCTCTAACTATGGCTACACCTTC. Its translation is CASSLLGTGSNYGYTF. The V and J genes are TRBV28 and TRBJ1-2; 8 nucleotides agree with TRBD1. Unmatched junction bases numbered 4, after V lost 1 base and J lost 0 bases. This CDR3 is built from 16 residues. Looked up from germline, CDR1 is MDHEN and CDR2 is SYDVKM.

This chain uses TRBV6-5 with TRBJ2-1; tentative D call: TRBD1 (6 bases). The V gene's germline CDR1 is MNHEY and CDR2 SVGAGI. V lost 7 bases and J 7 bases, leaving 8 bases between the germline ends. This CDR3 has 11 amino acids. Written as DNA, the CDR3 is TGTGCCAGCAAAAGGGGGAATGAGCAGTTCTTC. Translation gives CASKRGNEQFF.

This clone was seen only once. The chain couples TRBV3-1 (or the pseudogene TRBV3-2) to TRBJ1-3; D remains unclear. The length of the CDR3 is 12 residues. The V end was cut by 4 bases, the J end by 6 bases, with 7 bases between. Looked up from germline, CDR1 is LGHDT and CDR2 is YNNKEL (reference sequence). In DNA, the CDR3 is TGTGCCAGCAGCCCATGGGAAAACACCATATATTTT. This gives the protein CASSPWENTIYF.

The J gene is TRBJ1-2, the V gene TRBV19; possibly TRBD1 for D (6 bases). The CDR3 totals 15 residues. Trimming removed 5 bases from V and 0 bases from J, with 13 bases in between. Germline CDR1 LNHDA, CDR2 SQIVND (reference sequence). DNA of the CDR3: TGTGCCAGTAGTGCCTCACAGGGAGCTAACTATGGCTACACCTTC. Its protein product is CASSASQGANYGYTF.

This clone was recorded only once. The gene calls are TRBV6-8 and TRBJ1-6; maybe TRBD1 (6 bases). Germline lookup yields CDR1 MNHGY and CDR2 SAAAGT. This CDR3 has 17 amino acids. V was pared by 4 bases and J by 1 base, with 14 bases between. DNA for the CDR3: TGTGCCAGCAGTTTCAGTAACAGGGTTTCCTATAATTCACCCCTCCACTTT. Its translation is CASSFSNRVSYNSPLHF.

V usage is TRBV2 and J usage is TRBJ1-5; D not resolved. Germline values: CDR1 SNHLY, CDR2 FYNNEI. The CDR3 contains 15 residues. V lost 5 bases and J 4 bases, leaving 15 bases between the germline ends. CDR3 amino acids: CASSIEEPTNQPQHF. The CDR3 coding sequence is TGTGCCAGCAGTATAGAGGAACCAACGAATCAGCCCCAGCATTTT. Supplemented by reference TRBV2 and TRBJ1-5, the full variable domain reads EPEVTQTPSHQVTQMGQEVILRCVPISNHLYFYWYRQILGQKVEFLVSFYNNEISEKSEIFDDQFSVERPDGSNFTLKIRSTKLEDSAMYFCASSIEEPTNQPQHFGDGTRLSIL.

This clone was seen just once. The chain uses TRBV2 and TRBJ2-6; 8 bases are a match to TRBD1. V dropped 1 base and J dropped 0; count of bases not matched to a gene: 5. CDR3 length: 18 amino acids. The germline V gene encodes CDR1 SNHLY and CDR2 FYNNEI. The chain's CDR3 is CASSEGQGRVSGANVLTF. CDR3 bases: TGTGCCAGCAGTGAAGGACAGGGGCGGGTCTCTGGGGCCAACGTCCTGACTTTC.

This clone was counted once. The chain is built from TRBV7-8 and TRBJ1-6; unclear D gene. The germline CDR1 and CDR2 sequences are SGHVS and FQNEAQ. The CDR3 has 15 residues. Trimming removed 5 bases at V and 3 bases at J, with 11 bases between. The CDR3 DNA reads as TGTGCCAGCAGCCCAGGACGGGACTATAATTCACCCCTCCACTTT. Translation gives CASSPGRDYNSPLHF.

The genes are TRBV12-3 or TRBV12-4 and TRBJ2-1, with D unresolved. The CDR3 sequence is 12 residues long. The V gene lost 5 bases and the J gene lost 10 bases, with 12 bases spanning the gap. In DNA, the CDR3 is TGTGCCAGCAGTCCTGGGCCGGGCGAGCAGTTCTTC. Translating gives CASSPGPGEQFF.

The chain employs TRBV18 and TRBJ2-3; TRBD1 matches at 7 bases. The germline V gene encodes CDR1 KGHSH and CDR2 LQKENI. The ends lost 4 bases at V and 4 bases at J; junction bases unmatched: 11. CDR3 length: 16 amino acids. CDR3 nucleotide sequence: TGTGCCAGCTCACTCAGACAGGGCCGGTCGGCAGATACGCAGTATTTT. It codes for CASSLRQGRSADTQYF.

Only one count was recorded for this clone. The J gene is TRBJ2-7, the V gene TRBV5-6; D is perhaps TRBD2 (7 bases). The length of the CDR3 is 14 residues. V was trimmed by 0 bases and J by 5 bases, leaving 12 bases between them. CDR1 and CDR2 (germline): SGHDT, YYEEEE. CDR3: CASSLVGGANEQYF. For the CDR3, the DNA is TGTGCCAGCAGCTTGGTGGGGGGGGCGAACGAGCAGTACTTC.

The genes are TRBV2 and TRBJ2-5; TRBD1 agrees at 8 bases. The CDR3 contains 16 residues. V lost 6 bases, J lost 5 bases, and 14 bases stayed unmatched. Germline V gives CDR1 SNHLY, CDR2 FYNNEI. The CDR3: CASRTSRRQGRETQYF. In DNA, the CDR3 is TGTGCCAGCAGGACCAGCAGAAGACAGGGGAGGGAGACCCAGTACTTC. The full variable domain, with the rest looked up from reference TRBV2 and TRBJ2-5, is EPEVTQTPSHQVTQMGQEVILRCVPISNHLYFYWYRQILGQKVEFLVSFYNNEISEKSEIFDDQFSVERPDGSNFTLKIRSTKLEDSAMYFCASRTSRRQGRETQYFGPGTRLLVL.

The sample holds one count of this clone. The V and J genes are TRBV7-8 and TRBJ1-1, with 7 bases identical to TRBD1. V lost 5 bases, J lost 7 bases, and 13 bases stayed unmatched. This CDR3 is built from 15 residues. CDR1 and CDR2 from the germline V gene are SGHVS and FQNEAQ. CDR3 loop: CASSARGQPGGEAFF. The DNA of the CDR3 is TGTGCCAGCAGCGCGAGGGGCCAACCAGGGGGTGAAGCTTTCTTT.

The gene calls are TRBV6-6 and TRBJ1-5; no firm D call. V lost 0 bases and J 1 base, leaving 4 bases between the germline ends. Germline assignment: CDR1 MNHNY and CDR2 SVGAGI (reference sequence). The CDR3 is made up of 14 amino acids. The CDR3 region has the DNA TGTGCCAGCAGTTACTCGAGCAGCAATCAGCCCCAGCATTTT. Translated: CASSYSSSNQPQHF.

The rearrangement joins TRBV5-1 to TRBJ2-7; a weak D match, TRBD1 (6 bases). Germline V gene data show CDR1 as SGHRS and CDR2 as YFSETQ. The CDR3 consists of 16 residues. V lost 4 bases and J lost 3, with 20 bases in between. DNA for the CDR3: TGCGCCAGCAGCGGTAACACAGGGATATCAGTCTACGAGCAGTACTTC. Translating gives CASSGNTGISVYEQYF.

This sequence joins TRBV4-2 and TRBJ2-3; perhaps TRBD2 as D (6 bases). Deletions cut 1 base from V and 2 bases from J, with 10 bases between. CDR1 is LGHNA, CDR2 YNFKEQ, per germline. The CDR3 loop spans 15 amino acids. The CDR3 DNA is TGTGCCAGCAGCCAAGGATTGGGACTCACAGATACGCAGTATTTT. Amino acids: CASSQGLGLTDTQYF.

This clone showed up just once. The rearrangement joins TRBV5-6 to TRBJ1-1; D is perhaps TRBD1 (6 bases). This CDR3 has 14 amino acids. Germline values: CDR1 SGHDT, CDR2 YYEEEE. The V gene lost 9 bases and the J gene lost 5 bases, with 20 bases spanning the gap. Written as DNA, the CDR3 is TGTGCCACAGAAAACGGCAGGGGAAGGACTGAAGCTTTCTTT. This sequence encodes CATENGRGRTEAFF. Full variable domain (rest looked up from reference TRBV5-6 and TRBJ1-1): DAGVTQSPTHLIKTRGQQVTLRCSPKSGHDTVSWYQQALGQGPQFIFQYYEEEERQRGNFPDRFSGHQFPNYSSELNVNALLLGDSALYLCATENGRGRTEAFFGQGTRLTVV.

The chain recombines TRBV4-1 with TRBJ2-3, with 7 bases aligning to TRBD1. Per germline, CDR1 MGHRA and CDR2 YSYEKL. This CDR3 has 18 residues. With V trimmed by 1 base and J by 3 bases, 13 bases remained unmatched. Written as DNA, the CDR3 is TGCGCCAGCAGCCAAGTTCAAGTTTTGGGGACAGTAACAGATACGCAGTATTTT. It yields the protein CASSQVQVLGTVTDTQYF.